One sample yielded the 13 T cell receptor beta chains listed below, sequenced in a study of CD8+ T cells in alopecia areata. Extracted from the samples, RNA was reverse transcribed into cDNA to serve as the sequencing template. TCRdb's table, derived via immunoSEQ multiplex PCR, lists solely in-frame clones and lacks some. The data show about 280,000 clones, with roughly 50% seen just once and around 1.8% held by the top ten. Treatment defined: oral pan-JAK inhibitor, 5-10 mg twice daily. The source material was CD4+ T cells sorted from blood, sampled at week 24, from a patient treated with tofacitinib. The receptors come from a human donor with alopecia areata.

The gene calls are TRBV2 and TRBJ1-4, with 7 bases identical to TRBD1. The CDR3 has 11 amino acids. CDR1 and CDR2 (germline): SNHLY, FYNNEI. V trimming: 3 bases; J trimming: 13 bases; junction bases outside the gene matches: 2. The CDR3 loop is CASSDQGVLFF. The CDR3 nucleotides are TGTGCCAGCAGTGACCAGGGGGTACTGTTTTTT.

This clone appeared a single time. The chain has TRBV30 and TRBJ2-5; D perhaps matches TRBD1 (6 bases). Germline V CDR1 and CDR2: GTSNPN, SVGIG (reference sequence). The germline V and J ends were trimmed by 2 bases and 3 bases, with 16 bases remaining between them. The CDR3 covers 15 residues. The CDR3 sequence is CAWSITADRKETQYF. Here the CDR3 DNA reads TGTGCCTGGAGTATTACTGCGGACAGAAAAGAGACCCAGTACTTC.

The chain couples TRBV30 to TRBJ2-3, with 9 bases lining up with TRBD1. V shed 5 bases, J shed 4 bases, and the junction held 4 bases outside the gene matches. The CDR3 is 13 residues long. Germline values: CDR1 GTSNPN, CDR2 SVGIG (reference sequence). CDR3 loop: CAWGTGWPDTQYF. The CDR3 DNA is TGTGCCTGGGGGACAGGGTGGCCAGATACGCAGTATTTT. Full variable domain (remainder filled in from reference TRBV30 and TRBJ2-3): SQTIHQWPATLVQPVGSPLSLECTVEGTSNPNLYWYRQAAGRGLQLLFYSVGIGQISSEVPQNLSASRPQDRQFILSSKKLLLSDSGFYLCAWGTGWPDTQYFGPGTRLTVL.

V and J are TRBV6-5 and TRBJ1-5; a weak D match, TRBD1 (5 bases). Germline CDR1 MNHEY, CDR2 SVGAGI. There are 13 residues in the CDR3. The ends were cut back, 6 bases at V and 7 bases at J, with 13 bases in the middle. In DNA form, the CDR3 reads TGTGCCAGCAGCCGGGGGGGGAACCAGCCCCAGCATTTT. Protein product: CASSRGGNQPQHF.

The chain combines TRBV4-1 with TRBJ1-1, with TRBD1 identical over 7 bases. The CDR3 runs 15 residues. CDR1 is MGHRA and CDR2 is YSYEKL in the germline V gene. J gave up 1 base and V 4 bases, and 6 bases lay outside the gene matches. CDR3 in amino acids: CASSRSTGWNTEAFF. Written as DNA, the CDR3 is TGCGCCAGCAGCCGTTCGACAGGGTGGAACACTGAAGCTTTCTTT.

The sample holds a few counts of this clone. The V and J genes are TRBV10-3 and TRBJ1-1; a weak D match, TRBD1 (5 bases). Germline CDR1 ENHRY, CDR2 SYGVKD. This CDR3 region has 13 residues. V was shortened by 0 bases and J by 8 bases, with 10 bases between the two germline ends. This CDR3 reads CAISESGRGEAFF. CDR3 DNA: TGTGCCATCAGTGAGTCGGGAAGGGGCGAAGCTTTCTTT.

The chain recombines TRBV5-4 with TRBJ2-5, with unresolved D. The CDR3 spans 15 residues. Germline V lookup: CDR1 SGHNT, CDR2 YYREEE (reference sequence). V lost 0 bases to trimming and J lost 5 bases, with 14 bases between them. For the CDR3, the DNA is TGTGCCAGCAGCTTGGGTCAGACCTCCGTGGAGACCCAGTACTTC. It yields the protein CASSLGQTSVETQYF.

The chain couples TRBV6-5 to TRBJ1-5; the D is unclear. V lost 6 bases to trimming and J lost 4 bases, with 10 bases between them. This CDR3 spans 13 amino acids. Looked up from germline, CDR1 is MNHEY and CDR2 is SVGAGI. The CDR3 sequence is CASRKARNQPQHF. CDR3 sequence (DNA): TGTGCCAGCAGAAAGGCGCGAAATCAGCCCCAGCATTTT.

The J gene is TRBJ1-3, the V gene TRBV4-1; TRBD1 is a possible D gene (5 bases). V was clipped by 4 bases and J by 4 bases, with 20 bases between them. This CDR3 is 17 amino acids long. CDR1 and CDR2 from the germline V gene are MGHRA and YSYEKL. The CDR3 DNA is TGCGCCAGCAGCCTATCATCAGGGTCCTCGGGAGGAAACACCATATATTTT. This sequence encodes CASSLSSGSSGGNTIYF.

The rearrangement uses TRBV14 and TRBJ1-2; possibly TRBD1 for D (5 bases). In germline, CDR1 is SGHDN, CDR2 FVKESK. This CDR3 contains 13 residues. Trimming pared 4 bases from V and 0 bases from J, leaving 6 bases between. CDR3 nucleotides: TGTGCCAGCAGCCCGACAGCTAACTATGGCTACACCTTC. This gives the protein CASSPTANYGYTF. The complete variable domain, with remaining parts taken from reference TRBV14 and TRBJ1-2, reads EAGVTQFPSHSVIEKGQTVTLRCDPISGHDNLYWYRRVMGKEIKFLLHFVKESKQDESGMPNNRFLAERTGGTYSTLKVQPAELEDSGVYFCASSPTANYGYTFGSGTRLTVV.

The count of this clone is one. This sequence joins TRBV7-2 and TRBJ2-5; D gene unclear. Germline V lookup: CDR1 SGHTA, CDR2 FQGNSA. The CDR3 is 13 residues long. With 5 bases removed from V and 3 bases from J, the gap between germline ends came to 10 bases. The CDR3 sequence is CASSPSREETQYF. The CDR3 nucleotides are TGTGCCAGCAGCCCATCACGGGAAGAGACCCAGTACTTC.

The chain is built from TRBV6-6 and TRBJ1-6; 7 bases are shared with TRBD1. This CDR3 is 15 amino acids long. Unmatched junction bases numbered 10, after V lost 4 bases and J lost 10 bases. CDR1 is MNHNY and CDR2 is SVGAGI in the germline V gene (reference sequence). The CDR3 here is CASSSEPGQTSPLHF. In DNA form, the CDR3 reads TGTGCCAGCAGTTCCGAACCGGGACAGACCTCACCCCTCCACTTT.

This sequence joins TRBV4-1 and TRBJ2-7, with TRBD2 matching over 9 bases. Germline values: CDR1 MGHRA, CDR2 YSYEKL. Losses at the gene ends were 3 bases for V and 6 bases for J; bases not matched to a gene: 15. The CDR3 sequence is 17 residues long. The CDR3 DNA follows: TGCGCCAGCAGCCAGAGCTCTATGGGACTAGCTCGGACCGAGCAGTACTTC. It specifies CASSQSSMGLARTEQYF.